One and the same sample provided the 30 T cell receptor beta chains below, sequenced in a study of T cell repertoires in cytomegalovirus infection. Their antigens are not known. TCRdb reanalysed the reads using MiXCR and keeps one entry per CDR3 protein. The top ten hold more than 12% of the sample, which has about 900,000 distinct CDR3 sequences, 30% to 40% seen once. The specimen was cultured CD8+ T cells from PBMCs, collected from culture after CMV antigen stimulation. The receptors come from a human donor in good health (CMV status not recorded). Some clones in this sample may be carry-over from other donors' samples.

This clonotype has only one observation. This rearrangement joins TRBV13 to TRBJ2-3; 8 nucleotides line up with TRBD2. Germline lookup yields CDR1 PRHDT and CDR2 FYEKMQ (reference sequence). This CDR3 spans 16 amino acids. The V gene end was trimmed by 5 bases and the J gene end by 6 bases; junction bases not matched to a gene: 13. DNA of the CDR3: TGTGCCAGCAGCGCCCCGGGGGGGCGGGCCGTTGATACGCAGTATTTT. It yields the protein CASSAPGGRAVDTQYF.

This chain links TRBV2 with TRBJ2-7; 9 nucleotides align to TRBD2. Germline values: CDR1 SNHLY, CDR2 FYNNEI. This CDR3 is built from 13 residues. Trimming took 5 bases from V and 5 from J; bases not matched to a gene: 4. The CDR3 DNA reads as TGTGCCAGCAGTTGGCTAGCGGGGAACGAGCAGTACGTC. As protein: CASSWLAGNEQYV.

The J gene is TRBJ1-6, the V gene TRBV12-3 or TRBV12-4, with a possible D match to TRBD1 (6 bases). This CDR3 is 14 amino acids long. With 4 bases removed from V and 6 bases from J, the gap between germline ends came to 10 bases. The CDR3 nucleotides are TGTGCCAGCAGTTCGACAGGACCTAATTCACCCCTCCACTTT. Translation: CASSSTGPNSPLHF.

J is TRBJ2-3 and V is TRBV12-3 or TRBV12-4; D is unresolved. The CDR3 runs to 11 residues. Between the trimmed V and J ends, which lost 11 bases and 3 bases, there was a span of 9 bases. Here the CDR3 DNA reads TGTGCCTCCCAGTGGACAGATACGCAGTATTTT. This translates into CASQWTDTQYF.

The sample holds a few counts of this clonotype. This chain joins TRBV2 and TRBJ1-2; 7 bases map to TRBD1. Germline lookup yields CDR1 SNHLY and CDR2 FYNNEI. The CDR3 is 14 amino acids. V lost 3 bases, J lost 10 bases, and 11 bases stayed unmatched. CDR3 region: CASSDRTGVWNYTF. Written as DNA, the CDR3 is TGTGCCAGCAGTGACAGGACAGGTGTATGGAACTACACCTTC.

V and J are TRBV29-1 and TRBJ2-7; 7 nucleotides match TRBD1. CDR1 is SQVTM and CDR2 is ANQGSEA in the germline V gene. The CDR3 runs 12 residues. Trimming took 5 bases from V and 2 from J; bases not matched to a gene: 3. In nucleotides, the CDR3 is TGCAGCGTTTTGACAGGGACCTACGAGCAGTACTTC. Its protein product is CSVLTGTYEQYF.

This clonotype was seen a single time. V and J are TRBV28 and TRBJ1-6; D is unresolved. V gave up 3 bases and J gave up 5 bases, with 5 bases separating them. This CDR3 contains 13 residues. The germline CDR1 and CDR2 sequences are MDHEN and SYDVKM. The CDR3 is CASSFIDNSPLHF. The CDR3 region has the DNA TGTGCCAGCAGTTTTATAGATAATTCACCCCTCCACTTT.

This clonotype has only a few counts. The J gene is TRBJ2-5, the V gene TRBV10-3; D is unresolved. The germline V and J ends were trimmed by 7 bases and 2 bases, with 14 bases remaining between them. This CDR3 is built from 14 residues. The germline gives CDR1 ENHRY, CDR2 SYGVKD. CDR3 sequence (DNA): TGTGCCATCAAAGATATTGATCCGCAAGAGACCCAGTACTTC. It codes for CAIKDIDPQETQYF.

This clonotype was seen a handful of times. The limits of the CDR3 on the DNA are not certain, so only TCRdb's listed CDR3 is given. CDR3 residues: CASSGYFGETQYF. The V and J genes are TRBV7-2 and TRBJ2-5. Germline V gene sequence: CDR1 SGHTA, CDR2 FQGNSA. The CDR3 is made up of 13 amino acids, end residues included.

This clonotype was counted between two and nine times. J is TRBJ1-1 and V is TRBV19; D is ambiguous. Germline V lookup: CDR1 LNHDA, CDR2 SQIVND (reference sequence). The V gene lost 4 bases and the J gene lost 3 bases, with 9 bases spanning the gap. The CDR3 contains 13 residues. The CDR3 DNA reads TGTGCCAGTAGTACAGGTGAATACACTGAAGCTTTCTTT. The encoded protein is CASSTGEYTEAFF.

The chain recombines TRBV27 with TRBJ2-7; 7 bases are a match to TRBD2. The CDR3 has 15 amino acids. In germline, CDR1 is MNHEY, CDR2 SMNVEV (reference sequence). Trimming cost V 6 bases and J 3 bases; bases outside gene matches: 11. The CDR3 sequence: CASSPSGGLLYEQYF. DNA for the CDR3: TGTGCCAGCAGCCCCTCGGGAGGACTCCTCTACGAGCAGTACTTC.

In this sample, this clonotype turned up a few times. V gene TRBV4-1 combines with J gene TRBJ1-1, with D possibly TRBD1 on 6 matching bases. The CDR3 loop spans 17 amino acids. Germline loops: CDR1 MGHRA, CDR2 YSYEKL. V was cut by 0 bases and J by 11 bases, with 25 bases left in between. The CDR3 is CASSQESFGQNLNEAFF. CDR3 nucleotides: TGCGCCAGCAGCCAAGAGTCCTTTGGACAGAACCTAAACGAGGCTTTCTTT.

The CDR3, as DNA: TGTGCCAGCAGCCCCCGGGACGCCAGGGACTCTGGGGCCAACGTCCTGACTTTC. The encoded protein is CASSPRDARDSGANVLTF. This rearrangement joins TRBV7-6 to TRBJ2-6; D is tentatively TRBD1 or TRBD2 (5 bases each). The CDR3 is 18 amino acids. Germline V gene sequence: CDR1 SGHVS, CDR2 FNYEAQ. V lost 5 bases, J lost 0 bases, and 17 bases lay in between.

This clonotype was seen repeatedly, ten times or more. V and J are TRBV7-2 and TRBJ2-3, with TRBD2 matching over 10 bases. CDR3 size: 16 residues. Losses at the gene ends were 7 bases for V and 2 bases for J; bases not matched to a gene: 9. Germline-derived CDR1 and CDR2 are SGHTA and FQGNSA. CDR3 residues: CASTPPSGGYTDTQYF. CDR3 nucleotide sequence: TGTGCCAGCACCCCACCTAGCGGGGGTTACACAGATACGCAGTATTTT.

This clonotype has only a few counts. The rearrangement links TRBV7-3 to TRBJ1-1, with D uncertain. V lost 0 bases, J lost 11 bases, and 13 bases lay in between. The length of the CDR3 is 13 residues. The V gene's germline CDR1 is SGHTA and CDR2 FQGTGA. CDR3 sequence reads: CASSLTKIDGAFF. CDR3 DNA: TGTGCCAGCAGCTTAACAAAAATCGACGGGGCTTTCTTT.

The chain joins TRBV15 to TRBJ2-7, with D perhaps matching TRBD1 (6 bases). The V end lost 5 bases, the J end lost 7 bases, and 9 bases lay between the germline ends. The V gene's germline CDR1 is LNHNV and CDR2 YYDKDF (reference sequence). The CDR3 runs 11 residues. The CDR3 reads CATSHGTEQYV. For the CDR3, the DNA is TGTGCCACCAGCCACGGGACAGAGCAGTACGTC.

This clonotype was found many times. V gene TRBV6-5 combines with J gene TRBJ2-3; unclear D gene. Looked up from germline, CDR1 is MNHEY and CDR2 is SVGAGI. V lost 2 bases, J lost 0 bases, and 9 bases lay in between. This CDR3 spans 15 amino acids. The CDR3 region has the DNA TGTGCCAGCAGTTACGTGGCGGCCAGCACAGATACGCAGTATTTT. Its protein is CASSYVAASTDTQYF.

The chain uses TRBV15 and TRBJ2-3; weak D call: TRBD1 (5 bases). CDR1 and CDR2 from the germline V gene are LNHNV and YYDKDF (reference sequence). Trimming cost V 5 bases and J 4 bases, with 16 bases left between them. This CDR3 spans 15 amino acids. Here the CDR3 DNA reads TGTGCCACCAGCCGACCAGGGTGGGAAGCAGATACGCAGTATTTT. This gives the protein CATSRPGWEADTQYF. The complete variable domain, with remaining parts taken from reference TRBV15 and TRBJ2-3, reads DAMVIQNPRYQVTQFGKPVTLSCSQTLNHNVMYWYQQKSSQAPKLLFHYYDKDFNNEADTPDNFQSRRPNTSFCFLDIRSPGLGDTAMYLCATSRPGWEADTQYFGPGTRLTVL.

This clonotype has just a few counts. The chain links TRBV6-6 to TRBJ1-2; D possibly corresponds to TRBD1 (6 bases). CDR1 and CDR2 (germline): MNHNY, SVGAGI (reference sequence). This CDR3 contains 15 residues. The V and J ends lost 2 bases and 8 bases respectively, with 18 bases between them. The CDR3: CASSYGAGAPTGYTF. CDR3 DNA sequence: TGTGCCAGCAGTTACGGGGCAGGGGCTCCTACAGGCTACACCTTC.

The chain employs TRBV28 and TRBJ2-6; 11 nucleotides line up with TRBD1. CDR1 is MDHEN and CDR2 is SYDVKM in the germline V gene. V shed 7 bases and J 2 bases; nucleotides not matched to a gene: 7. The CDR3 totals 17 residues. In nucleotides, the CDR3 is TGTGCCAGCACCAAAATGGACAGGGGGCCTGGGGCCAACGTCCTGACTTTC. This encodes CASTKMDRGPGANVLTF.

The chain is built from TRBV11-2 and TRBJ2-7; TRBD1 matches 8 bases. The CDR3 consists of 16 residues. The V segment lost 5 bases and the J segment 7 bases; nucleotides outside the gene matches: 16. Germline V gives CDR1 SGHAT, CDR2 FQNNGV. The CDR3 coding sequence is TGTGCCAGCAGCCACCGACGGTTTGGGACAGGAGTTGAGCAGTACTTC. It is translated as CASSHRRFGTGVEQYF.

This clonotype was seen repeatedly, ten times or more. The rearrangement joins TRBV6-1 to TRBJ2-2; tentative D call: TRBD1 (6 bases). This CDR3 has 15 amino acids. Per the germline V gene, CDR1 is MNHNS and CDR2 is SASEGT. V lost 5 bases and J 7 bases, leaving 17 bases between the germline ends. The CDR3 region has the DNA TGTGCCAGCAGTCCCCGGCTCGTACAGGGCGGGGAGCTGTTTTTT. As protein: CASSPRLVQGGELFF.

The chain joins TRBV5-1 to TRBJ2-7, with TRBD1 matching 10 bases. Unmatched junction bases numbered 4, after V lost 4 bases and J lost 3 bases. The V gene's germline CDR1 is SGHRS and CDR2 YFSETQ. The length of the CDR3 is 14 residues. The CDR3 loop is CASSIGQGVYEQYV. CDR3 nucleotides: TGCGCCAGCAGCATTGGACAGGGGGTCTACGAGCAGTACGTC.

CDR3 loop: CASNHLAGTNIQYF. The DNA for the CDR3 is TGTGCCAGCAATCATTTGGCAGGGACAAACATTCAGTACTTC. The chain uses TRBV12-3 or TRBV12-4 and TRBJ2-4; the D call may be TRBD1 or TRBD2 (5 bases each). The V end was cut by 7 bases, the J end by 6 bases, with 16 bases between. CDR3 size: 14 residues.

This clonotype was picked up a small number of times. V and J are TRBV19 and TRBJ2-5, with TRBD1 as a possible D gene (6 bases). Trimming left V 5 bases short and J 2 bases short, with 12 bases between. The CDR3 has 14 amino acids. Per the germline V gene, CDR1 is LNHDA and CDR2 is SQIVND (reference sequence). The CDR3 here is CASSVLGTQETQYF. The CDR3 DNA follows: TGTGCCAGTAGTGTCTTAGGGACACAAGAGACCCAGTACTTC.

In its sample, this clonotype was seen a few times. V is TRBV13 and J is TRBJ1-1, with D hard to call. The V end was cut by 5 bases, the J end by 8 bases, with 15 bases between. Germline V lookup: CDR1 PRHDT, CDR2 FYEKMQ (reference sequence). This CDR3 has 13 amino acids. CDR3 bases: TGTGCCAGCAGCCTCGGACTTCGGTTAGAAGCTTTCTTT. Protein sequence: CASSLGLRLEAFF.

This clonotype appeared a single time. This clone may be a read error of a much larger clone one base away. CDR3 nucleotide sequence: TGTGCCAGCAGCCAGGACGGTACCTACGAGCAGTACTTC. The encoded protein is CASSQDGTYEQYF. The V call is TRBV9, the J call TRBJ2-7, with no clear D. The CDR3 spans 13 residues. The V end lost 4 bases, the J end lost 2 bases, and 10 bases lay between the germline ends. The germline V gene has CDR1 SGDLS and CDR2 YYNGEE.

The V and J genes are TRBV24-1 and TRBJ2-2; 10 bases map to TRBD1. J gave up 8 bases and V 9 bases, and 14 bases lay outside the gene matches. The CDR3 is made up of 16 amino acids. Germline loops: CDR1 KGHDR, CDR2 SFDVKD. The CDR3 here is CATSPGTGDRVGELFF. The CDR3 bases are TGTGCCACCTCCCCCGGGACAGGGGATAGAGTTGGGGAGCTGTTTTTT.

The chain joins TRBV6-5 to TRBJ2-3; a possible D gene is TRBD2 (5 bases). The germline V gene encodes CDR1 MNHEY and CDR2 SVGAGI. Trimming took 1 base from V and 4 from J, leaving 12 bases between them. The CDR3 is made up of 15 amino acids. The CDR3 region is CASSYFATAADTQYF. The CDR3 DNA follows: TGTGCCAGCAGTTACTTCGCTACAGCGGCAGATACGCAGTATTTT.

This clonotype has only a few counts. The genes are TRBV7-9 and TRBJ1-2; 8 bases map to TRBD1. V lost 1 base, J lost 5 bases, and 9 bases stayed unmatched. This CDR3 has 16 amino acids. Germline-derived CDR1 and CDR2 are SEHNR and FQNEAQ (reference sequence). The CDR3, as DNA: TGTGCCAGCAGCTTAGAACCGGGACAGGAACTATATGGCTACACCTTC. Translated, it gives CASSLEPGQELYGYTF.